These 16 T cell receptor beta chains came from one sample sequenced in a study of T cell responses to AZD1222 COVID-19 vaccine. Produced via immunoSEQ multiplex PCR; TCRdb's table is partial and in-frame only. The sample records 150,000 to 200,000 clones, roughly 87% being singletons. This specimen was peripheral blood, taken 28 days after the second AZD1222 dose. The receptors stem from an adult who received the AZD1222 COVID-19 vaccine.

This clone was recorded once. V is TRBV18 and J is TRBJ2-7, with no clear D. The CDR3 length is 13 residues. The V gene's germline CDR1 is KGHSH and CDR2 LQKENI. V gave up 3 bases and J gave up 2 bases, with 8 bases separating them. CDR3 sequence: CASSPARTYEQYF. CDR3 coding DNA: TGTGCCAGCTCACCTGCCCGGACCTACGAGCAGTACTTC.

V gene TRBV2 combines with J gene TRBJ2-1; the match to TRBD2 covers 11 bases. V lost 6 bases to trimming and J lost 4 bases; unmatched junction nucleotides: 2. Germline V gene sequence: CDR1 SNHLY, CDR2 FYNNEI. The CDR3 covers 14 residues. The CDR3 region is CASRGLAEYNEQFF. Written as DNA, the CDR3 is TGTGCCAGCAGGGGACTAGCGGAATACAATGAGCAGTTCTTC.

The rearrangement uses TRBV7-8 and TRBJ1-5, with no clear D. CDR3 length equals 15 residues. Trimming took off 5 bases at V and 10 bases at J, with 21 bases between the two ends. CDR1 is SGHVS and CDR2 is FQNEAQ in the germline V gene. This CDR3 is CASSPTYGVGDPQHF. The CDR3, as DNA: TGTGCCAGCAGCCCGACGTACGGAGTAGGAGATCCCCAGCATTTT.

As regards this clone: In the same sample, other DNA sequences code for this CDR3. This chain connects TRBV27 to TRBJ1-1, with D perhaps matching TRBD1 (6 bases). The CDR3 runs to 11 residues. Deletions cut 8 bases from V and 5 bases from J, with 9 bases between. Germline V lookup: CDR1 MNHEY, CDR2 SMNVEV (reference sequence). CDR3 residues: CASSQGTEAFF. The DNA for the CDR3 is TGTGCCAGCTCCCAGGGGACTGAAGCTTTCTTT.

The V gene is TRBV3-1 (or the pseudogene TRBV3-2), the J gene TRBJ2-2; D uncertain. Trimming left V 0 bases short and J 7 bases short, with 15 bases between. CDR3 length: 16 residues. Germline CDR1 is LGHDT and CDR2 is YNNKEL (reference sequence). As DNA, the CDR3 is TGTGCCAGCAGCCAAGAGACTCGGGCCACCGGCGGGGAGCTGTTTTTT. Translated, it gives CASSQETRATGGELFF.

This clone was observed once. The chain recombines TRBV9 with TRBJ2-7; D might be TRBD1 (5 bases). The CDR3 has 14 amino acids. The germline V and J ends were trimmed by 0 bases and 3 bases, with 10 bases remaining between them. The V gene's germline CDR1 is SGDLS and CDR2 YYNGEE. DNA of the CDR3: TGTGCCAGCAGCGTAGGGGGCACTGACTACGAGCAGTACTTC. As protein: CASSVGGTDYEQYF. Supplemented by reference TRBV9 and TRBJ2-7, the full variable domain reads DSGVTQTPKHLITATGQRVTLRCSPRSGDLSVYWYQQSLDQGLQFLIQYYNGEERAKGNILERFSAQQFPDLHSELNLSSLELGDSALYFCASSVGGTDYEQYFGPGTRLTVT.

The gene calls are TRBV12-5 and TRBJ2-4; D not resolved. The CDR3 loop spans 15 amino acids. Germline loops: CDR1 LGHNT, CDR2 FRNRAP. Trimming left V 1 base short and J 0 bases short, with 7 bases between. In nucleotides, the CDR3 is TGTGCTAGTGGTTTGGGAGGCTTAGCCAAAAACATTCAGTACTTC. As protein: CASGLGGLAKNIQYF.

This chain joins TRBV4-3 and TRBJ1-2; tentative D call: TRBD1 (5 bases). Trimming pared 1 base from V and 4 bases from J, leaving 13 bases between. The germline V gene has CDR1 LGHNA and CDR2 YSLEER. This CDR3 comprises 15 residues. The CDR3 bases are TGCGCCAGCAGCCAAGGGCTCGGAGGGACCTATGGCTACACCTTC. Translated: CASSQGLGGTYGYTF.

The V call is TRBV5-1, the J call TRBJ1-2; TRBD1 aligns across 8 bases. There are 15 residues in the CDR3. V lost 4 bases, J lost 5 bases, and 10 bases stayed unmatched. CDR1 is SGHRS, CDR2 YFSETQ, per germline. Here the CDR3 reads CASSDPTGEEYGYTF. The CDR3 DNA is TGCGCCAGCAGCGATCCGACAGGGGAGGAATATGGCTACACCTTC.

The chain uses TRBV5-4 and TRBJ1-6; D may be TRBD1 (5 bases). Germline V gene sequence: CDR1 SGHNT, CDR2 YYREEE (reference sequence). There are 16 residues in the CDR3. V was pared by 6 bases and J by 5 bases, with 18 bases between. CDR3 DNA sequence: TGTGCCAGCACTCCCGGGGGAGGGGCCAATAATTCACCCCTCCACTTT. The encoded protein is CASTPGGGANNSPLHF.

This clone was recorded many times. The chain employs TRBV5-3 and TRBJ1-5, with D possibly matching TRBD1 (5 bases). TRBV5-3 is treated as an ORF (open reading frame) with a function not yet certain. This CDR3 spans 16 amino acids. Trimming removed 3 bases from V and 0 bases from J, with 13 bases in between. CDR3 sequence reads: CARSWDGGNSNQPQHF. For the CDR3, the DNA is TGTGCCAGAAGCTGGGACGGAGGCAATAGCAATCAGCCCCAGCATTTT.

The rearrangement joins TRBV12-3 or TRBV12-4 to TRBJ1-1, with D possibly being TRBD1 (5 bases). The V end was cut by 3 bases, the J end by 8 bases, with 10 bases between. The CDR3 has 12 amino acids. The CDR3 is CASSFQGLEAFF. Here the CDR3 DNA reads TGTGCCAGCAGTTTTCAGGGACTGGAAGCTTTCTTT.

DNA for the CDR3: TGTGCCAGCAGTGCGGTTGGCGGGGCGGAAAATGAGCAGTTCTTC. Its protein product is CASSAVGGAENEQFF. This rearrangement joins TRBV6-4 to TRBJ2-1, with D perhaps TRBD2 (6 bases). The length of the CDR3 is 15 residues. The V end lost 4 bases, the J end lost 7 bases, and 17 bases lay between the germline ends. Per the germline V gene, CDR1 is MRHNA and CDR2 is SNTAGT.

The chain carries TRBV30 and TRBJ1-2; 8 nucleotides align to TRBD1. This CDR3 comprises 14 residues. After removal of 0 bases from V and 7 bases from J, the junction contained 7 bases not matched to a gene. The germline V gene has CDR1 GTSNPN and CDR2 SVGIG (reference sequence). The CDR3 DNA follows: TGTGCCTGGAGTGTACTGGCAGGGGGCTCTGGCTACACCTTC. Protein: CAWSVLAGGSGYTF.

This chain uses TRBV5-4 with TRBJ2-7; D gene unclear. Germline CDR1 is SGHNT and CDR2 is YYREEE (reference sequence). This CDR3 region has 14 residues. Trimming pared 4 bases from V and 0 bases from J, leaving 11 bases between. CDR3 in DNA: TGTGCCAGCAGCGTCGAGCGAAGCTCCTACGAGCAGTACTTC. It encodes CASSVERSSYEQYF.

CDR3 sequence: CASSPGTGHTGELFF. DNA of the CDR3: TGTGCCAGTAGTCCGGGGACAGGGCACACCGGGGAGCTGTTTTTT. The V gene is TRBV19, the J gene TRBJ2-2; 9 nucleotides align to TRBD1. V was pared by 5 bases and J by 3 bases, with 4 bases of the junction left unmatched. The CDR3 totals 15 residues. CDR1 and CDR2 from the germline V gene are LNHDA and SQIVND (reference sequence).